This TCR beta chain was retrieved from a study of regulatory T cells in long-lasting Graves disease. As for time point: newly diagnosed GD, antithyroid drugs for less than 3 months. Construction of the TCR library relied on RNA isolated from PBMCs. EDTA tubes held roughly 9 milliliters of peripheral blood from each patient. V was clipped by 2 bases and J by 0 bases, with 11 bases between them. The CDR3 length is 15 residues. Germline CDR1 and CDR2: SGHRS and YFSETQ. This clonotype occurred many times. According to the study, TCR beta libraries were built with iRepertoire HTBI primers and CDR3-region Arm-PCR. One entry per CDR3 protein results from TCRdb running MiXCR on the multiplex PCR reads. The sample consists of around 250,000 distinct CDR3 sequences, 15% to 20% of them appearing once. The same data also went into a second study, on T cells in Graves' hyperthyroidism and ophthalmopathy.

The chain is built from TRBV5-1 and TRBJ1-1; no firm D call. The source of this sequence is a woman aged 30 to 39 with Graves disease. Sequences were derived from peripheral blood mononuclear cells (PBMCs), sampled at new diagnosis, from a patient treated with antithyroid drugs. In DNA form, the CDR3 reads TGCGCCAGCAGCTTTGATTGGGCGATGAACACTGAAGCTTTCTTT. Its translation: CASSFDWAMNTEAFF.